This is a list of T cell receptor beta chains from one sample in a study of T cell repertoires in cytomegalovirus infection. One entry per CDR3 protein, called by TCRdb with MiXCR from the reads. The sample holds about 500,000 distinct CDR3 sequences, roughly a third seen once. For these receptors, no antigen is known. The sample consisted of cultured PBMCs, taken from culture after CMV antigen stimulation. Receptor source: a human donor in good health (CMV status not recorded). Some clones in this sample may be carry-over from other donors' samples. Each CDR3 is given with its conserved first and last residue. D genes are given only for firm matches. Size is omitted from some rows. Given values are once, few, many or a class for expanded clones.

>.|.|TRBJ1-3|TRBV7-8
TGTGCCAGCAGCTTAGGACGGCTTAGAAACACCATATATTTT
CASSLGRLRNTIYF
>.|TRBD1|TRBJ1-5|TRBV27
TGTGCCAGCAGTCCACAGGGGAACAATCAGCCCCAGCATTTT
CASSPQGNNQPQHF
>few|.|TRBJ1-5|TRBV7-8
TGTGCCAGCAGCGTCCTATCCGGGCAGGGCGTTCAGCCCCAGCATTTT
CASSVLSGQGVQPQHF
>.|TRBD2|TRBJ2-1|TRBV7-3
TGTGCCAGCAGCCCTAGTCGCCTAGCGGGAGTCAATGAGCAGTTCTTC
CASSPSRLAGVNEQFF
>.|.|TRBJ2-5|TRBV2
TGTGCCAGCAGTTCCGGGACTGAGCAAGAGACCCAGTACTTC
CASSSGTEQETQYF
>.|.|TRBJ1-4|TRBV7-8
TGTGCCAGCAGCTTAGCGCGGGACCCAACTAATGAAAAACTGTTTTTT
CASSLARDPTNEKLFF
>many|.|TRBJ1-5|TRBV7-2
TGTGCCAGCAGCCCCGGGGGCAATAGGAATCAGCCCCAGCATTTT
CASSPGGNRNQPQHF
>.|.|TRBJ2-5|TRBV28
TGTGCCAGTATGAAGGAAGAGACCCAGTACTTC
CASMKEETQYF
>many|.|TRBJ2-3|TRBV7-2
TGTGCCAGCAGCTTAGTGGGCGGGCGACCAGATACGCAGTATTTT
CASSLVGGRPDTQYF
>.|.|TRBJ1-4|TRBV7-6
TGTGCCAGCAGCCCTAGCGGGGGAGAAAAACTGTTTTTT
CASSPSGGEKLFF
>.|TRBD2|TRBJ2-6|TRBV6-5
TGTGCCAGCAGTTACTTTTCCCCCCTAGCGGGGGGCCGGGGGGCCAACGTCCTGACTTTC
CASSYFSPLAGGRGANVLTF
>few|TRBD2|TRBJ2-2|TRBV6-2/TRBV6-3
TGTGCCAGCAGACGGGGGGAGTACACCGGGGAGCTGTTTTTT
CASRRGEYTGELFF
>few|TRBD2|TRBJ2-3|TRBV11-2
TGTGCCAGCAGCCCGCAAACTAGCGCCCTTAGCACAGATACGCAGTATTTT
CASSPQTSALSTDTQYF
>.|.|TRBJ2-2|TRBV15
TGTGCCACCAGCAGAGATCGTGGCCACACCGGGGAGCTGTTTTTT
CATSRDRGHTGELFF
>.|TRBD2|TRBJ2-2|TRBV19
TGTGCCAGTAGTATTCTCGCGGGGGCGAACACCGGGGAGCTGTTTTTT
CASSILAGANTGELFF
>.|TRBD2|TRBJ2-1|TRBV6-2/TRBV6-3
TGTGCCAGCAGTGGGACTATCTACAATGAGCAGTTCTTC
CASSGTIYNEQFF
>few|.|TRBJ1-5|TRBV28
TGTGCCAGCAGCTTAGGACATCAGCCCCAGCATTTT
CASSLGHQPQHF
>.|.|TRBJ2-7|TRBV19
TGTGCCAGCCCCTGGAGTAGCCAACCCAGGAGAGAGCAGTACTTC
CASPWSSQPRREQYF
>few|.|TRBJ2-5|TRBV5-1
TGCGCCAGCAGCGGGGATTTAGGCCCGAAGCAGTACTTC
CASSGDLGPKQYF
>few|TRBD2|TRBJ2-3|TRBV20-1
TGCAGTGCCGTGGGGACTAGCGGGAAGTCAGATACGCAGTATTTT
CSAVGTSGKSDTQYF
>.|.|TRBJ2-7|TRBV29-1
TGCAGCGTCGGAGGCGGTTACGAGCAGTACTTC
CSVGGGYEQYF
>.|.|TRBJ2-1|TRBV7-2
TGTGCCAGCAGCTTAGAGGGGCGGGTTAGGGATGAGCAGTTCTTC
CASSLEGRVRDEQFF